These 28 T cell receptor beta chains were all obtained from the same sample, sequenced in a study of Graves' ophthalmopathy and Graves' hyperthyroidism. CDR3 regions of TCR beta were amplified from RNA transcripts. The first round was an RT-PCR with HTBI primers, and the second round was a multiplex PCR. One entry per CDR3 protein, called by TCRdb with MiXCR from the multiplex PCR reads. This sample yields over a million distinct CDR3 sequences, of which roughly two fifths are seen a single time; 11% belongs to the top ten. Sequenced: peripheral blood or thyroid tissue (not recorded which). Every receptor here comes from an adult man with Graves' hyperthyroidism.

Only a few counts were recorded for this clonotype. The chain employs TRBV6-5 and TRBJ1-5; D is perhaps TRBD1 (6 bases). This CDR3 has 16 amino acids. CDR1 and CDR2 from the germline V gene are MNHEY and SVGAGI. Between the trimmed V and J ends, which lost 2 bases and 0 bases, there was a span of 11 bases. The CDR3 spells CASSYAGVGSNQPQHF. CDR3 bases: TGTGCCAGCAGTTACGCAGGGGTAGGTAGCAATCAGCCCCAGCATTTT.

This clonotype was detected ten times or more. The chain joins TRBV11-2 to TRBJ1-4, with D tentatively TRBD1 (5 bases). Germline V gives CDR1 SGHAT, CDR2 FQNNGV. CDR3 size: 14 residues. Deletions cut 3 bases from V and 5 bases from J, with 10 bases between. The DNA of the CDR3 is TGTGCCAGCAGCTTCGGGACCAGGAATGAAAAACTGTTTTTT. Its translation is CASSFGTRNEKLFF.

This clonotype turned up a few times. The genes are TRBV7-3 and TRBJ1-2; 7 positions agree with TRBD1. V dropped 1 base and J dropped 5; count of bases not matched to a gene: 13. The CDR3 is made up of 17 amino acids. Germline CDR1 and CDR2: SGHTA and FQGTGA. The CDR3 is CASSLSPVGTGDYGYTF. CDR3 sequence (DNA): TGTGCCAGCAGCTTAAGTCCGGTGGGCACAGGGGATTATGGCTACACCTTC.

This clonotype was recorded only once. The rearrangement uses TRBV7-2 and TRBJ1-4; tentative D call: TRBD1 (5 bases). The germline CDR1 and CDR2 sequences are SGHTA and FQGNSA. V was pared by 4 bases and J by 5 bases, with 14 bases between. The CDR3 sequence is 15 residues long. This chain's CDR3 is CASSSNGGGNEKLFF. In DNA form, the CDR3 reads TGTGCCAGCAGCTCTAATGGCGGGGGGAATGAAAAACTGTTTTTT.

This clonotype showed up just a few times. The genes are TRBV12-3 or TRBV12-4 and TRBJ2-2; 12 nucleotides match TRBD1. The CDR3 totals 19 residues. After removal of 6 bases from V and 7 bases from J, the junction contained 18 bases not matched to a gene. This chain's CDR3 is CASSRGTGGRPSGGGELFF. The CDR3 region has the DNA TGTGCCAGCAGCAGAGGGACAGGGGGCCGGCCCTCAGGGGGCGGGGAGCTGTTTTTT.

The chain is built from TRBV12-3 or TRBV12-4 and TRBJ2-7; the D is unclear. The CDR3 covers 13 residues. The ends were cut back, 4 bases at V and 1 base at J, with 8 bases in the middle. CDR3 nucleotides: TGTGCCAGCAGTTCGTACGAGTCCTACGAGCAGTACTTC. Protein: CASSSYESYEQYF.

The chain employs TRBV10-3 and TRBJ2-2; D possibly corresponds to TRBD1 (6 bases). Germline assignment: CDR1 ENHRY and CDR2 SYGVKD. The CDR3 is made up of 14 amino acids. Trimming left V 2 bases short and J 13 bases short, with 17 bases between. The CDR3 DNA reads TGTGCCATCAGTGAGAGGGTGTCACAGGGCGTGCTGTTTTTT. Translating it yields CAISERVSQGVLFF.

V gene TRBV27 combines with J gene TRBJ1-6; 11 nucleotides agree with TRBD1. This CDR3 is built from 20 residues. V lost 4 bases, J lost 2 bases, and 13 bases stayed unmatched. Germline CDR1 reads MNHEY; CDR2 reads SMNVEV (reference sequence). In DNA form, the CDR3 reads TGTGCCAGCAGTTGGCTTATCGGGACAGGGGGAGCGGCCTATAATTCACCCCTCCACTTT. It translates to CASSWLIGTGGAAYNSPLHF.

The genes are TRBV10-2 and TRBJ2-2, with D perhaps being TRBD1 or TRBD2 (5 bases each). The V gene lost 0 bases and the J gene lost 4 bases, with 9 bases spanning the gap. CDR1 is WSHSY, CDR2 SAAADI, per germline. This CDR3 region has 15 residues. CDR3 in DNA: TGCGCCAGCAGTGAGTCGTTGGGACCCACCGGGGAGCTGTTTTTT. Protein product: CASSESLGPTGELFF.

This clonotype was recorded many times. This rearrangement joins TRBV7-9 to TRBJ2-5; 9 bases agree with TRBD2. The V segment lost 1 base and the J segment 1 base; nucleotides outside the gene matches: 4. This CDR3 has 16 residues. Germline loops: CDR1 SEHNR, CDR2 FQNEAQ (reference sequence). CDR3 nucleotides: TGTGCCAGCAGCTTAGGTAGCGGGGGCATCCAAGAGACCCAGTACTTC. Protein sequence: CASSLGSGGIQETQYF.

This clonotype has just one count. The junction differs from germline at one of its ends, possibly a read error. The rearrangement uses TRBV6-5 and TRBJ1-3; a possible D gene is TRBD1 (5 bases). Germline assignment: CDR1 MNHEY and CDR2 SVGAGI. The CDR3 spans 15 residues. CDR3 in amino acids: CASSPTVLSGNTTYF. In DNA, the CDR3 is TGTGCCAGCAGCCCGACAGTACTCTCTGGAAACACCACATATTTT.

This clonotype was counted between two and nine times. The CDR3 bases are TGTGCCAGCAGGGACGGATCTCAGGAGACCCAGTACTTC. It specifies CASRDGSQETQYF. This chain links TRBV6-1 with TRBJ2-5; D is unresolved. The V and J ends lost 6 bases and 5 bases respectively, with 13 bases between them. Germline V lookup: CDR1 MNHNS, CDR2 SASEGT. The CDR3 totals 13 residues.

As concerns this clonotype: One end of the junction is discordant with germline, which a read error may explain. The genes are TRBV20-1 and TRBJ2-7, with D possibly being TRBD1 (6 bases). Germline-derived CDR1 and CDR2 are DFQATT and SNEGSKA (reference sequence). This CDR3 has 13 residues. The CDR3 here is CSARWDITGELYF. The CDR3 coding sequence is TGCAGTGCTAGATGGGACATCACCGGGGAGCTGTACTTC.

This clonotype was seen ten or more times. The CDR3 protein is CAVWEGGSNQPQHF. DNA of the CDR3: TGTGCCGTTTGGGAAGGGGGCAGCAATCAGCCCCAGCATTTT. The J gene is TRBJ1-5, the V gene TRBV10-3, with 7 bases aligning to TRBD1. V trimming: 11 bases; J trimming: 1 base; junction bases outside the gene matches: 8. This CDR3 is 14 amino acids long. Germline values: CDR1 ENHRY, CDR2 SYGVKD.

V usage is TRBV7-9 and J usage is TRBJ2-7, with 7 bases aligning to TRBD2. Looked up from germline, CDR1 is SEHNR and CDR2 is FQNEAQ (reference sequence). V lost 5 bases to trimming and J lost 4 bases; unmatched junction nucleotides: 8. The CDR3 totals 14 residues. CDR3 coding DNA: TGTGCCAGCAGCCGAAGCGGGGCGCGTTACGAGCAGTACTTC. Translating gives CASSRSGARYEQYF.

As to this clonotype: Just one base apart from a much larger clone, this may be a read error. V is TRBV20-1 and J is TRBJ1-2; D is ambiguous. The V end was cut by 3 bases, the J end by 3 bases, with 8 bases between. This CDR3 region has 12 residues. Germline V CDR1 and CDR2: DFQATT, SNEGSKA (reference sequence). In DNA form, the CDR3 reads TGCAGTGCTAGCGGGGATGACTATGGCTACACCTTC. Encoded protein: CSASGDDYGYTF.

This clonotype appeared many times. The chain recombines TRBV7-9 with TRBJ1-3; 8 nucleotides agree with TRBD1. The CDR3 length is 19 residues. V was pared by 5 bases and J by 1 base, with 16 bases of the junction left unmatched. CDR1 is SEHNR, CDR2 FQNEAQ, per germline (reference sequence). CDR3 protein: CASSLRLERDRLSGNTIYF. CDR3 coding DNA: TGTGCCAGCAGCCTCAGGCTGGAACGGGACAGGCTTTCTGGAAACACCATATATTTT.

The chain's CDR3 is CASNVRTEGEAFF. Written as DNA, the CDR3 is TGTGCCAGCAATGTCAGGACTGAAGGTGAAGCTTTCTTT. The chain has TRBV2 and TRBJ1-1; D unclear. Germline CDR1 SNHLY, CDR2 FYNNEI. V was pared by 7 bases and J by 7 bases, with 16 bases between. CDR3 length: 13 amino acids.

This clonotype was counted at least ten times. The J gene is TRBJ2-5, the V gene TRBV25-1; no reliable D call. The CDR3 is made up of 15 amino acids. Germline CDR1 MGHDK, CDR2 SYGVNS. With 2 bases removed from V and 2 bases from J, the gap between germline ends came to 12 bases. The CDR3 DNA reads TGTGCCAGCAGTGAAATTCGAGCAGCTCAAGAGACCCAGTACTTC. Translating it yields CASSEIRAAQETQYF.

This clonotype was observed a handful of times. This may arise from a read error, as a much more abundant clone is one base away. Lacking the conserved final phenylalanine or tryptophan, this CDR3 likely reflects a read error. The CDR3 loop is CASRRVPSTEAFS. CDR3 DNA sequence: TGTGCCAGCAGGCGGGTCCCGAGCACTGAAGCTTTCTCT. The rearrangement joins TRBV2 to TRBJ1-1; no reliable D call. V was pared by 6 bases and J by 4 bases, with 12 bases between. The CDR3 loop spans 13 amino acids. Germline V gene sequence: CDR1 SNHLY, CDR2 FYNNEI.

V is TRBV7-9 and J is TRBJ1-1, with 7 nucleotides matching TRBD1. The CDR3 is made up of 18 amino acids. CDR1 is SEHNR and CDR2 is FQNEAQ in the germline V gene (reference sequence). The V and J ends lost 3 bases and 0 bases, in that order; junction bases with no gene match: 13. The CDR3 DNA reads TGTGCCAGCAGCTTTACTCATACAGGGGCCTACATGAACACTGAAGCTTTCTTT. Protein product: CASSFTHTGAYMNTEAFF.

Only a few counts were recorded for this clonotype. The genes are TRBV7-8 and TRBJ2-5, with D perhaps assigned TRBD1 or TRBD2 (6 bases each). Trimming removed 5 bases from V and 5 bases from J, with 21 bases in between. The CDR3 consists of 16 residues. The germline V gene has CDR1 SGHVS and CDR2 FQNEAQ. The CDR3 bases are TGTGCCAGCAGCCGGGCATCGGGGGCTTCGATTGAGACCCAGTACTTC. Translation: CASSRASGASIETQYF.

In its sample, this clonotype was seen a few times. This may stem from a read error, because a much larger clone lies one nucleotide away. The chain couples TRBV9 to TRBJ1-6; TRBD1 is a possible D gene (6 bases). V lost 4 bases, J lost 10 bases, and 18 bases lay in between. CDR1 SGDLS and CDR2 YYNGEE come from the germline V gene. This CDR3 contains 15 residues. The CDR3: CASSLGTWGGSPLHF. CDR3 nucleotide sequence: TGTGCCAGCAGCCTGGGGACATGGGGGGGATCACCCCTCCACTTT.

Notes on this clonotype: A much larger clone lies a single base off, so this may be a read error. J is TRBJ1-2 and V is TRBV7-8; 10 bases agree with TRBD1. CDR1 and CDR2 from the germline V gene are SGHVS and FQNEAQ. This CDR3 region has 17 residues. The CDR3 region is CASSWKQGGQGNYGHTF. CDR3 sequence (DNA): TGTGCCAGCAGCTGGAAGCAAGGGGGACAGGGGAACTATGGCCACACCTTC.

This clonotype was detected ten times or more. The chain combines TRBV20-1 with TRBJ2-2; D gene ambiguous. CDR3 length: 13 residues. Germline V lookup: CDR1 DFQATT, CDR2 SNEGSKA (reference sequence). Trimming cost V 3 bases and J 1 base, with 6 bases left between them. CDR3 region: CSASRQNTGELFF. In nucleotides, the CDR3 is TGCAGTGCTAGCAGGCAGAACACCGGGGAGCTGTTTTTT.

This clonotype was seen repeatedly, ten times or more. The chain couples TRBV20-1 to TRBJ1-2; possibly TRBD1 for D (5 bases). CDR1 and CDR2 (germline): DFQATT, SNEGSKA (reference sequence). Trimming pared 0 bases from V and 5 bases from J, leaving 13 bases between. This CDR3 is 14 amino acids long. CDR3 in amino acids: CSARDGTTTYGYTF. The CDR3 DNA reads TGCAGTGCTAGAGACGGGACGACTACTTATGGCTACACCTTC.

This clonotype has a handful of counts. This chain connects TRBV11-2 to TRBJ2-6, with 11 bases matching TRBD1. Germline assignment: CDR1 SGHAT and CDR2 FQNNGV. With V trimmed by 8 bases and J by 2 bases, 5 bases remained unmatched. There are 16 residues in the CDR3. CDR3 region: CASGGQGATGANVLTF. The CDR3 DNA reads as TGTGCCAGCGGAGGACAGGGGGCGACTGGGGCCAACGTCCTGACTTTC. The variable domain in full, completed from reference TRBV11-2 and TRBJ2-6, reads EAGVAQSPRYKIIEKRQSVAFWCNPISGHATLYWYQQILGQGPKLLIQFQNNGVVDDSQLPKDRFSAERLKGVDSTLKIQPAKLEDSAVYLCASGGQGATGANVLTFGAGSRLTVL.

This clonotype was seen a handful of times. The rearrangement links TRBV7-6 to TRBJ1-2; TRBD1 is a possible D gene (5 bases). Germline V gene data show CDR1 as SGHVS and CDR2 as FNYEAQ. V was shortened by 5 bases and J by 4 bases, with 29 bases between the two germline ends. The CDR3 totals 19 residues. The CDR3: CASSPAYGLDLGQGYGYTF. CDR3 coding DNA: TGTGCCAGCAGCCCCGCTTACGGTTTAGATTTAGGACAAGGCTATGGCTACACCTTC.